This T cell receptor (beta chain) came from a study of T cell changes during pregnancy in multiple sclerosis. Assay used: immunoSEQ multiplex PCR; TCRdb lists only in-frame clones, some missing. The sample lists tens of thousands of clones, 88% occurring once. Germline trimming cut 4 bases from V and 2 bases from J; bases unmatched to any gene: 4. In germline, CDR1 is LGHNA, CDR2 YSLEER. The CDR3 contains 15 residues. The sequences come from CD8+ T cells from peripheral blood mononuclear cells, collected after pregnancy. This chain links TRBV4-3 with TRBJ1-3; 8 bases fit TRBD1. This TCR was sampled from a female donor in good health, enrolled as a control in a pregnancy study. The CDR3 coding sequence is TGCGCCAGCAGCCGTCTGACAGGGGCTGGAAACACCATATATTTT. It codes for CASSRLTGAGNTIYF.